This paragraph reports one T cell receptor (beta chain). The antigen this receptor binds is unknown. The input lacks base qualities; no much larger clone sits a single base away. This sample was included in a study of CD8+ T cells in alopecia areata (dated by TCRdb to 2016 to 2019). A note on the overall study: Treated patients were enrolled in an open-label pilot trial of oral tofacitinib, 5 to 10 mg twice daily, for moderate-to-severe alopecia areata. Scalp clonality was compared across normal scalp (n=4), patchy alopecia areata scalp (n=8), and alopecia totalis/universalis scalp (n=8). RNA was obtained with the PAXgene miRNA kit for fixed scalp, the miRNeasy kit for PBMCs, and the RNeasy kit for mouse skin. Patients on tofacitinib were biopsied at baseline and after 4 and 24 weeks of treatment, and several of the patients also had a later scalp biopsy. immunoSEQ multiplex PCR using 35 Vbeta forward primers and 13 Jbeta reverse primers was used to amplify TCRbeta CDR3 regions. On the human side, TCRbeta sequencing was run on scalp tissue and on sorted CD4+ and CD8+ peripheral blood T cells from healthy controls and from alopecia areata patients with either patchy or totalis/universalis disease. In both human patients and the C3H/HeJ mouse model, the study applied high-throughput TCRbeta sequencing to look at T cell clonal expansion in alopecia areata. Disease severity in treated patients was measured with the SALT score, which quantifies the percentage of affected scalp surface area. Tofacitinib was administered for 6 to 18 months, and 6 months of follow-up off drug were then conducted to assess delayed response and recurrence.

Overall results and qualifications from the work: Because the treated cohort was small and had only one nonresponder, larger studies are needed to examine links between baseline CD8+ expansion and response. Unlike mouse skin, which is dominated by gammadelta T cells, normal human skin has resident alphabeta T cells that are also sequenced, and this complicates analysis of the scalp TCR repertoire. Tofacitinib significantly lowered scalp clonality and the number of expanded CD8+ clones among the top 100 scalp clones. Shared TCR sequences between patients were less evident than in mice, which may be partly attributable to HLA diversity in the patient population. During tofacitinib treatment, many expanded lesional clones remained in scalp and blood, and this persistence may partly explain relapse after treatment is stopped. Higher clonality and more expanded CD8+ clones were observed in lesional scalp than in normal scalp, particularly in alopecia totalis/universalis, a finding suggestive of antigenic drive.

Per the publication, the treatment or condition label means: oral pan-JAK inhibitor, 5-10 mg twice daily. Lesional scalp punch biopsies and peripheral blood were obtained from alopecia areata patients. PBMCs were isolated by density centrifugation and stained for CD3, CD4 and CD8, and CD4+ and CD8+ T cells were sorted on a FACSAria. Libraries were built with the immunoSEQ multiplex PCR assay. To provide template for TCR sequencing, every sample had RNA extracted and reverse transcribed into cDNA. First-strand cDNA was synthesized with SuperScript III using a 2:1 mix of oligo-dT and random hexamers. Amplification bias was assessed with a synthetic immune receptor repertoire, and residual bias was removed computationally. The study's own analysis went as follows. Raw reads were preprocessed to remove errors, and CDR3 was defined according to IMGT conventions as the region from the conserved cysteine to phenylalanine. Clonality was calculated as 1 minus Shannon entropy normalized by log2 of the number of productive unique TCRs. CD4 or CD8 identity of scalp clones was inferred by cross-referencing scalp TCRbeta sequences with sorted blood CD4 and CD8 repertoires. This immuneACCESS table, as held by TCRdb, lists in-frame sequences with V and J called but not all clones. Of the missing ones, under half trace to an unresolved V gene in checked studies; the others have no known cause. V and J calls and clone size are as listed in that table; D and trimming were resolved from the DNA. The sample includes 150,000 to 200,000 clones, with under 80% observed a single time. The top ten clonotypes cover approximately 1.2% of the sample.

V and J lose 0 bases and 3 bases, and a span of 9 bases separates them. From the cysteine up to the phenylalanine, the CDR3 has a length of 14 residues. Only the CDR3 DNA stays, 42 bases, in frame from base 1. The germline V gene (reference sequence) yields MNHNY for CDR1 and SVGAGI for CDR2. The rearrangement joined TRBV6-6 to TRBJ2-7; no D segment can be confidently identified. Sequenced material: CD4+ T cells sorted from blood, taken around week 50, from a patient treated with tofacitinib. The sequence was collected from a human donor with alopecia areata. The sequenced DNA is TGTGCCAGCAGTTACTCAGGCAGAGACTACGAGCAGTACTTC. This encodes CASSYSGRDYEQYF.